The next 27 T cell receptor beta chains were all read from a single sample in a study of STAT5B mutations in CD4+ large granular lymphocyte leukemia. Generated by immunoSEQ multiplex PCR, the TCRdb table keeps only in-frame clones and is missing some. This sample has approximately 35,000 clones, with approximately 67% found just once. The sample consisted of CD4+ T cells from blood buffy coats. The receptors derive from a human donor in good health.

CDR3 in DNA: TGTGCCAGCAGTTCGCTACAGCACAATGAGCAGTTCTTC. Residues: CASSSLQHNEQFF. V is TRBV27 and J is TRBJ2-1; D not resolved. The germline V gene encodes CDR1 MNHEY and CDR2 SMNVEV (reference sequence). The CDR3 extends over 13 amino acids. Trimming cost V 4 bases and J 5 bases, with 9 bases left between them.

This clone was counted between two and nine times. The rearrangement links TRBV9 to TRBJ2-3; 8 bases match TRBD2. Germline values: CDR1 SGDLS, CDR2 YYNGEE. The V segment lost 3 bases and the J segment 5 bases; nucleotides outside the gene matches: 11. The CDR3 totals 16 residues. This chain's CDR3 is CASSALGGAYVDTQYF. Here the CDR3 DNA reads TGTGCCAGCAGCGCTCTCGGGGGGGCCTACGTAGATACGCAGTATTTT.

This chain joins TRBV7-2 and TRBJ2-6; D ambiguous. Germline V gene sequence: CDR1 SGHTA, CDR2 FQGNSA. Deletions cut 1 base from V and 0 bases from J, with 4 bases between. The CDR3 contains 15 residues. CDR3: CASSLEPSGANVLTF. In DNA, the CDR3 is TGTGCCAGCAGCTTAGAGCCCTCTGGGGCCAACGTCCTGACTTTC.

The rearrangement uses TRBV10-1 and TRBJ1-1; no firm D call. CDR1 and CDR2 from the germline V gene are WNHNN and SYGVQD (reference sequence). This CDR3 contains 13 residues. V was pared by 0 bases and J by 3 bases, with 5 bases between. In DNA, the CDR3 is TGCGCCAGCAGTGAGTCTGGCTACACTGAAGCTTTCTTT. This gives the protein CASSESGYTEAFF.

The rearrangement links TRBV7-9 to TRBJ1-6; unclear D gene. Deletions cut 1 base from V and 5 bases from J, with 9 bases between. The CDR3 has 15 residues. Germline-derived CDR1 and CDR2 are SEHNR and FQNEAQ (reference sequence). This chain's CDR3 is CASSLEAADNSPLHF. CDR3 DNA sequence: TGTGCCAGCAGCTTAGAGGCAGCAGATAATTCACCCCTCCACTTT.

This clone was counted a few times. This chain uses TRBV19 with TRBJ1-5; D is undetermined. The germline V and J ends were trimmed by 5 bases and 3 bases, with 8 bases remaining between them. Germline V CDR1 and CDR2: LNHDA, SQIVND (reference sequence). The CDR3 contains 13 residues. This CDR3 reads CASSRADNQPQHF. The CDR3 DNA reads TGTGCCAGTAGTCGGGCGGACAATCAGCCCCAGCATTTT.

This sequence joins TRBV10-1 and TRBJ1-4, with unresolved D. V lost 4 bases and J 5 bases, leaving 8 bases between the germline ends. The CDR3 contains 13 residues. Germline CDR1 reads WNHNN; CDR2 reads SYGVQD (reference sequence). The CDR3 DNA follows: TGCGCCAGCAGTGCCAGCCTGAATGAAAAACTGTTTTTT. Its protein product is CASSASLNEKLFF.

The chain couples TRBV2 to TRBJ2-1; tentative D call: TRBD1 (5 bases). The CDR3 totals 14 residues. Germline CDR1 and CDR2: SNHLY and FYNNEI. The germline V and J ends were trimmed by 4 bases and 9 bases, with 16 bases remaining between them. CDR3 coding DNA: TGTGCCAGCAGTGTTAGGGCAGGGAAGGGTGAGCAGTTCTTC. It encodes CASSVRAGKGEQFF.

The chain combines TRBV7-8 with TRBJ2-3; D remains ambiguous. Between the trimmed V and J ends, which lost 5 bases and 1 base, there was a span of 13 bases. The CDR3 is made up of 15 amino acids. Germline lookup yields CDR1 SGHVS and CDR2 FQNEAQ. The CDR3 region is CASSTLRPGTDTQYF. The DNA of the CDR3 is TGTGCCAGCAGCACGTTGCGTCCGGGCACAGATACGCAGTATTTT.

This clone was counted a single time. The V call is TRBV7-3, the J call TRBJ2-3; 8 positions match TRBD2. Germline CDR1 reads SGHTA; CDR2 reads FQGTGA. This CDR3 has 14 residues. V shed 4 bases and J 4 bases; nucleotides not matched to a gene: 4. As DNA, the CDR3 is TGTGCCAGCAGCTCGCGGGGGGTGGCAGATACGCAGTATTTT. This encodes CASSSRGVADTQYF.

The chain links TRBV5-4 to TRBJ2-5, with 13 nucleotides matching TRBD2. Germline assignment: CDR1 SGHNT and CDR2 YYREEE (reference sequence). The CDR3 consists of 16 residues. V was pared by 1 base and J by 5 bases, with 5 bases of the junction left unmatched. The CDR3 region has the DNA TGTGCCAGCAGCTTGAAACTAGCGGGGGGGATTGAGACCCAGTACTTC. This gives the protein CASSLKLAGGIETQYF.

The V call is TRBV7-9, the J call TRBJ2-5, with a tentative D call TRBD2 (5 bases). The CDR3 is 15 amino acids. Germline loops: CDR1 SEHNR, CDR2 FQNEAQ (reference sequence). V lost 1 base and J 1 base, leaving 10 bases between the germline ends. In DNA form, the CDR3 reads TGTGCCAGCAGCTTAGGGCGGGCAGGCCAAGAGACCCAGTACTTC. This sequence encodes CASSLGRAGQETQYF.

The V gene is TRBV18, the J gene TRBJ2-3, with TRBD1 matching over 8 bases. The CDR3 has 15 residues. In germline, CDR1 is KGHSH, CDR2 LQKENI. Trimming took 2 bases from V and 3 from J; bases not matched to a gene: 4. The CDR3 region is CASSPIQGGTDTQYF. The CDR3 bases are TGTGCCAGCTCACCAATACAGGGGGGTACAGATACGCAGTATTTT.

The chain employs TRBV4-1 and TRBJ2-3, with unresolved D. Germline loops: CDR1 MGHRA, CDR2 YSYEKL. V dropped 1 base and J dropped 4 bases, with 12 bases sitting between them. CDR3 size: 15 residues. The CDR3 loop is CASSQVLPGSDTQYF. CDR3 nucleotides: TGCGCCAGCAGCCAAGTCTTGCCGGGCTCAGATACGCAGTATTTT.

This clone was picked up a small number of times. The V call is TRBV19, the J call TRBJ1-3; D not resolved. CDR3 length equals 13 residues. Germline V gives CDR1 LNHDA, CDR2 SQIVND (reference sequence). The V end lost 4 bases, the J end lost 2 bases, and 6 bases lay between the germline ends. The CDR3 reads CASSTSAGNTIYF. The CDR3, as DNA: TGTGCCAGTAGTACGTCTGCTGGAAACACCATATATTTT. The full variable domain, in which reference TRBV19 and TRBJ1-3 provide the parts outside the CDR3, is DGGITQSPKYLFRKEGQNVTLSCEQNLNHDAMYWYRQDPGQGLRLIYYSQIVNDFQKGDIAEGYSVSREKKESFPLTVTSAQKNPTAFYLCASSTSAGNTIYFGEGSWLTVV.

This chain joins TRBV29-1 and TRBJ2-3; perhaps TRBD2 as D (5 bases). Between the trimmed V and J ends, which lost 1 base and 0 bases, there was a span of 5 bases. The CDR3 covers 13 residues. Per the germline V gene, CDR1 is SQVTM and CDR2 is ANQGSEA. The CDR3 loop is CSVEGTSTDTQYF. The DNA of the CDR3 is TGCAGCGTTGAAGGGACTAGCACAGATACGCAGTATTTT.

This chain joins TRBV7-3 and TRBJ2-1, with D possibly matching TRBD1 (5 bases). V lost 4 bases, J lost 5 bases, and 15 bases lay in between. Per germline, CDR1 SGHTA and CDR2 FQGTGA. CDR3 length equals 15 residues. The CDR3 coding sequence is TGTGCCAGCAGCTCCGGACGGCTGGGGCACAATGAGCAGTTCTTC. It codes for CASSSGRLGHNEQFF. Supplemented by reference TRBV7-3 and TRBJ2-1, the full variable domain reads GAGVSQTPSNKVTEKGKYVELRCDPISGHTALYWYRQSLGQGPEFLIYFQGTGAADDSGLPNDRFFAVRPEGSVSTLKIQRTERGDSAVYLCASSSGRLGHNEQFFGPGTRLTVL.

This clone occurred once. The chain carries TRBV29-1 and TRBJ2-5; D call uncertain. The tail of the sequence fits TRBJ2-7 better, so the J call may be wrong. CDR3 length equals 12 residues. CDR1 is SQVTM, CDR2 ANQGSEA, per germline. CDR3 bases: TGCAGCGTGCTATATACAGCCTACGAGCAGTACTTC. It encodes CSVLYTAYEQYF.

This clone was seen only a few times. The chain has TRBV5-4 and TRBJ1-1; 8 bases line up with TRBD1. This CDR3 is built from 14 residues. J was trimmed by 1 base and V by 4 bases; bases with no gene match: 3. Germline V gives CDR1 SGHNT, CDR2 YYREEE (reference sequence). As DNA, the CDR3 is TGTGCCAGCAGCGGCGGACAGGGGAACACTGAAGCTTTCTTT. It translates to CASSGGQGNTEAFF.

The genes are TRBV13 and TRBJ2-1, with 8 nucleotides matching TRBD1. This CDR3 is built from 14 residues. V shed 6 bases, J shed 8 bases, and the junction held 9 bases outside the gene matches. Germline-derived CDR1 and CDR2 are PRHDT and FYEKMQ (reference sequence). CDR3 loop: CASSLRQGRDEQFF. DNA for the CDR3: TGTGCCAGCAGTCTTAGACAGGGGCGGGATGAGCAGTTCTTC.

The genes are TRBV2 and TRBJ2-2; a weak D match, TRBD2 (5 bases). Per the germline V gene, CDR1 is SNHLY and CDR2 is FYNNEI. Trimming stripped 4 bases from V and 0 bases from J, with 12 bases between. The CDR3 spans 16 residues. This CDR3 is CASSGTSHPNTGELFF. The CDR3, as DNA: TGTGCCAGCAGTGGGACTTCTCATCCGAACACCGGGGAGCTGTTTTTT. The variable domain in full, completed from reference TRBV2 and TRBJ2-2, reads EPEVTQTPSHQVTQMGQEVILRCVPISNHLYFYWYRQILGQKVEFLVSFYNNEISEKSEIFDDQFSVERPDGSNFTLKIRSTKLEDSAMYFCASSGTSHPNTGELFFGEGSRLTVL.

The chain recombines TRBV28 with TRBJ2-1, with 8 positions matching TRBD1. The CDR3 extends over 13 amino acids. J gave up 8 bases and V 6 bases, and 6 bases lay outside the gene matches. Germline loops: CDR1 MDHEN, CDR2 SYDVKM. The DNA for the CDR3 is TGTGCCAGCAGACGGACAGGGTCTGATGAGCAGTTCTTC. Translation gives CASRRTGSDEQFF.

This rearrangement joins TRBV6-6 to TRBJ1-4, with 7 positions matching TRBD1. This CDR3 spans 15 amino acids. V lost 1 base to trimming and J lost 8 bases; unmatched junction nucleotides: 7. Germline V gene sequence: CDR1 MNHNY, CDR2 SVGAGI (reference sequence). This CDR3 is CASSYLGLRGEKLFF. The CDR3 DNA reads TGTGCCAGCAGTTACTTGGGACTCAGGGGGGAAAAACTGTTTTTT.

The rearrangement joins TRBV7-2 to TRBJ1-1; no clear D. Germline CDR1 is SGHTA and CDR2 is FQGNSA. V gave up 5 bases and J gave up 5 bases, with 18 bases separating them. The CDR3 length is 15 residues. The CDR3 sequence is CASSPDSGEGTEAFF. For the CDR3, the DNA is TGTGCCAGCAGCCCCGACTCCGGTGAAGGGACTGAAGCTTTCTTT.

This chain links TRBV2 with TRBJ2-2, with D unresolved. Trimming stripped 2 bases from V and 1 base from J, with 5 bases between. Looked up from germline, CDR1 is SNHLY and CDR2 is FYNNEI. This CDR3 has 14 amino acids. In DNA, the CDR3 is TGTGCCAGCAGTGAATGGGTGAACACCGGGGAGCTGTTTTTT. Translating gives CASSEWVNTGELFF.

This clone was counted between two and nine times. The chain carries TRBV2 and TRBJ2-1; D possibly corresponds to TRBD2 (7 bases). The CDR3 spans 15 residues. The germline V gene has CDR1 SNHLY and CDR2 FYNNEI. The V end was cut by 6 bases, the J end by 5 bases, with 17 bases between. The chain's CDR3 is CASRGRGGADNEQFF. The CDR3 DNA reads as TGTGCCAGCAGAGGTAGAGGGGGGGCCGACAATGAGCAGTTCTTC. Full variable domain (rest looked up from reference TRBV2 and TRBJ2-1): EPEVTQTPSHQVTQMGQEVILRCVPISNHLYFYWYRQILGQKVEFLVSFYNNEISEKSEIFDDQFSVERPDGSNFTLKIRSTKLEDSAMYFCASRGRGGADNEQFFGPGTRLTVL.

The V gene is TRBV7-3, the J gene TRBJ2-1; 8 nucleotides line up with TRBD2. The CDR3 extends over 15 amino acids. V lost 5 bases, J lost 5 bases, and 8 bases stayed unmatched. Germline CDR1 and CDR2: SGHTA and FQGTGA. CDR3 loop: CASSPGGRTHNEQFF. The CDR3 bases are TGTGCCAGCAGCCCCGGCGGGAGGACCCACAATGAGCAGTTCTTC.